These T cell receptor beta chains were read from a single sample in a study of blood T cells in healthy people across ages. TCRdb passed the 5' RACE reads through MiXCR, listing each CDR3 protein once. The sample shows hundreds of thousands of distinct CDR3 sequences, approximately 50% of them seen only once. The sequenced sample consisted of blood. The receptor source for this set is a man in his 60s in good health. CDR3s include the opening cysteine and the closing phenylalanine or tryptophan. Fields, in order: clone size, CDR3 length, J gene, V gene, D gene, CDR3 DNA, CDR3 protein. D genes are given only for firm matches. Clone size is shown for a subset of rows, as once, few, many or a class of expanded clone.

size: NA; length: 14; J: TRBJ2-3; V: TRBV29-1; D: TRBD2; DNA: TGCAGCGTCGGACTAGCGGGGGGGCTGGATACGCAGTATTTT; CDR3: CSVGLAGGLDTQYF
size: NA; length: 15; J: TRBJ2-7; V: TRBV5-4; D: TRBD2; DNA: TGTGCCAGCAGCTTCGCCCAGCGGGGCTCCTACGAGCAGTACTTC; CDR3: CASSFAQRGSYEQYF
size: NA; length: 17; J: TRBJ2-7; V: TRBV10-3; D: NA; DNA: TGTGCCATCAGTGAGTCGGGTTCAGGGGTTGGCTCCTACGAGCAGTACTTC; CDR3: CAISESGSGVGSYEQYF
size: once; length: 14; J: TRBJ2-1; V: TRBV4-2; D: TRBD1; DNA: TGTGCCAGCAGCCACGCCGGGACAGGGAGTGAGCAGTTCTTC; CDR3: CASSHAGTGSEQFF
size: NA; length: 13; J: TRBJ2-5; V: TRBV20-1; D: TRBD2; DNA: TGCAGGACTAGCGGGGGGGCCGGAGAGACCCAGTACTTC; CDR3: CRTSGGAGETQYF
size: NA; length: 13; J: TRBJ1-5; V: TRBV20-1; D: NA; DNA: TGCAGTGCTAGAGGACCCCGGGATCAGCCCCAGCATTTT; CDR3: CSARGPRDQPQHF
size: NA; length: 17; J: TRBJ2-3; V: TRBV6-2/TRBV6-3; D: TRBD2; DNA: TGTGCCAGCAGTTACAGGTCTAGCGGGGGACCCCACGATACGCAGTATTTT; CDR3: CASSYRSSGGPHDTQYF
size: once; length: 15; J: TRBJ1-1; V: TRBV20-1; D: TRBD1; DNA: TGCAGTGCTCGAAAGGACAGGGCAGCGAACACTGAAGCTTTCTTT; CDR3: CSARKDRAANTEAFF
size: NA; length: 16; J: TRBJ2-1; V: TRBV4-2; D: TRBD1; DNA: TGTGCCAGCAGCCAGGATGACAGGGCCCCCTACAATGAGCAGTTCTTC; CDR3: CASSQDDRAPYNEQFF
size: NA; length: 15; J: TRBJ2-5; V: TRBV6-6; D: TRBD1; DNA: TGTGCCAGCAGTTACCCGAACAGGGGCCGCGGGACCCAGTACTTC; CDR3: CASSYPNRGRGTQYF
size: NA; length: 14; J: TRBJ2-5; V: TRBV7-2; D: NA; DNA: TGTGCCAGCAGCTTAGGTCTGCGGGTTGAGACCCAGTACTTC; CDR3: CASSLGLRVETQYF
size: NA; length: 22; J: TRBJ2-5; V: TRBV28; D: TRBD1; DNA: TGTGCCAGCAGTTCCGCTCCAAGAAGGTGGACAGGTCCCGCCCCTACACAAGAGACCCAGTACTTC; CDR3: CASSSAPRRWTGPAPTQETQYF
size: NA; length: 15; J: TRBJ2-1; V: TRBV5-1; D: TRBD1; DNA: TGCGCCAGCAGCTTGACAGGGGGACTCCACAATGAGCAGTTCTTC; CDR3: CASSLTGGLHNEQFF
size: few; length: 16; J: TRBJ2-5; V: TRBV4-1; D: TRBD2; DNA: TGCGCCAGCAGCCAAGGAACACTAGCGGGACAAGAGACCCAGTACTTC; CDR3: CASSQGTLAGQETQYF
size: NA; length: 12; J: TRBJ1-2; V: TRBV10-3; D: NA; DNA: TGTGCCAGCGGGACACAGGCATATGGCTACACCTTC; CDR3: CASGTQAYGYTF
size: NA; length: 16; J: TRBJ2-1; V: TRBV20-1; D: NA; DNA: TGCAGTGCAATCCTACCCTCGACAGGCTCGTACAATGAGCAGTTCTTC; CDR3: CSAILPSTGSYNEQFF
size: NA; length: 15; J: TRBJ2-1; V: TRBV7-2; D: NA; DNA: TGTGCCAGCAGCTTAGCCGAGATCCCCTACAATGAGCAGTTCTTC; CDR3: CASSLAEIPYNEQFF
size: many; length: 15; J: TRBJ2-7; V: TRBV10-3; D: NA; DNA: TGTGCCATCAGTGATGCGAGGGTTAATGGGTACGAGCAGTACTTC; CDR3: CAISDARVNGYEQYF
size: NA; length: 17; J: TRBJ1-5; V: TRBV24-1; D: NA; DNA: TGTGCCACCAGTGATGGCGGCGGTGAGGTGAACAATCAGCCCCAGCATTTT; CDR3: CATSDGGGEVNNQPQHF